A single sample is the source of the 15 T cell receptor beta chains below, sequenced in a study of spatial heterogeneity in lung cancer. TCRdb re-called the 5' RACE reads through MiXCR, storing one row per CDR3 protein. Of some 8,700 distinct CDR3 sequences listed, over 9.5% were seen once; the top ten hold roughly 11%. The antigens for these receptors are not known. Study conclusions and caveats: For expanded intratumoral alpha and beta TCRs, counts tracked tumor mutation counts.

Time point of the sample: sample taken at primary tumor resection. The source material was lung tumor tissue, sampled at surgery. The receptors here all came from a male donor with early-stage non-small cell lung cancer.

This clonotype was picked up many times. The chain recombines TRBV5-1 with TRBJ1-2; D unresolved. This CDR3 is built from 15 residues. In germline, CDR1 is SGHRS, CDR2 YFSETQ. V lost 0 bases and J lost 0, with 9 bases in between. The CDR3 DNA is TGCGCCAGCAGCTTGGGGTATGGACCTAACTATGGCTACACCTTC. Its translation is CASSLGYGPNYGYTF.

This clonotype showed up many times. The chain combines TRBV28 with TRBJ2-6, with D possibly TRBD2 on 6 matching bases. Trimming shortened V by 5 bases and J by 0 bases, and 14 bases separated the two germline ends. The CDR3 consists of 17 residues. The germline V gene has CDR1 MDHEN and CDR2 SYDVKM. The chain's CDR3 is CASSGLQVFSGANVLTF. Written as DNA, the CDR3 is TGTGCCAGCAGTGGACTACAGGTTTTCTCTGGGGCCAACGTCCTGACTTTC.

This clonotype was recorded a few times. The chain is built from TRBV3-1 and TRBJ1-1, with 7 nucleotides matching TRBD1. The length of the CDR3 is 14 residues. V shed 4 bases, J shed 3 bases, and the junction held 5 bases outside the gene matches. CDR1 is LGHDT, CDR2 YNNKEL, per germline (reference sequence). The CDR3 DNA is TGTGCCAGCAGCCGAACAGGGGTGTACACTGAAGCTTTCTTT. Translating gives CASSRTGVYTEAFF.

This clonotype has at least ten counts. The J gene is TRBJ2-5, the V gene TRBV5-1; D tentatively fits TRBD1 or TRBD2 (6 bases each). Germline CDR1 is SGHRS and CDR2 is YFSETQ. This CDR3 comprises 14 residues. Trimming cost V 2 bases and J 5 bases, with 13 bases left between them. Here the CDR3 reads CASSFLGGRETQYF. CDR3 DNA: TGCGCCAGCAGCTTTTTGGGGGGCCGTGAGACCCAGTACTTC.

By share, this clonotype counts as medium-sized. The chain joins TRBV29-1 to TRBJ2-7, with no clear D. V shed 1 base and J shed 2 bases, with 9 bases lying between them. CDR3 length: 13 residues. Germline V CDR1 and CDR2: SQVTM, ANQGSEA. The CDR3 protein is CSVEVTNTYEQYF. Here the CDR3 DNA reads TGCAGCGTTGAAGTAACCAACACCTACGAGCAGTACTTC.

This clonotype was seen many times. The rearrangement uses TRBV5-1 and TRBJ2-1, with 10 nucleotides matching TRBD1. Germline assignment: CDR1 SGHRS and CDR2 YFSETQ. This CDR3 contains 14 residues. V was pared by 4 bases and J by 8 bases, with 6 bases of the junction left unmatched. The CDR3 DNA is TGCGCCAGCAGCAGGACAGGGGGTATGGATGAGCAGTTCTTC. Amino acids: CASSRTGGMDEQFF.

In its sample, this clonotype ranks as medium-sized (0.01 to 0.1%). The chain uses TRBV7-2 and TRBJ2-3; 7 bases align to TRBD2. The V gene's germline CDR1 is SGHTA and CDR2 FQGNSA. The V gene end was trimmed by 3 bases and the J gene end by 5 bases; junction bases not matched to a gene: 8. The CDR3 runs 15 residues. CDR3 DNA sequence: TGTGCCAGCAGCTTTCGGGCGGGAGATGTAGATACGCAGTATTTT. Protein sequence: CASSFRAGDVDTQYF.

This clonotype has ten or more counts. The CDR3 DNA is TGTGCCACCAGTGATTCTAGGACAGGGCGGATGAACACTGAAGCTTTCTTT. It is translated as CATSDSRTGRMNTEAFF. The chain has TRBV24-1 and TRBJ1-1, with 8 bases lining up with TRBD1. Losses at the gene ends were 2 bases for V and 0 bases for J; bases not matched to a gene: 7. Per germline, CDR1 KGHDR and CDR2 SFDVKD. This CDR3 contains 17 residues.

This clonotype was observed at least ten times. The V call is TRBV18, the J call TRBJ2-1; D might be TRBD1 (5 bases). The V gene's germline CDR1 is KGHSH and CDR2 LQKENI. V lost 8 bases and J lost 7, with 21 bases in between. The CDR3 is made up of 15 amino acids. The DNA for the CDR3 is TGTGCCAGCCAATCACAAGGGGTAGCTGGAAATGAGCAGTTCTTC. Its translation is CASQSQGVAGNEQFF.

The chain recombines TRBV5-1 with TRBJ2-1; D uncertain. The CDR3 sequence is 13 residues long. V lost 3 bases and J 0 bases, leaving 4 bases between the germline ends. The germline CDR1 and CDR2 sequences are SGHRS and YFSETQ. The CDR3 here is CASSYSSYNEQFF. For the CDR3, the DNA is TGCGCCAGCAGCTACAGCTCCTACAATGAGCAGTTCTTC.

This clonotype was detected a few times. CDR3 bases: TGTGCCAGCAGGACCGGGACAGATAGTGTCTACGAGCAGTACTTC. It is translated as CASRTGTDSVYEQYF. This chain uses TRBV12-3 or TRBV12-4 with TRBJ2-7; 7 nucleotides agree with TRBD1. V lost 6 bases to trimming and J lost 3 bases; unmatched junction nucleotides: 11. The CDR3 has 15 residues.

On this clonotype: Sequence at one end of the junction differs from germline and may be a read error. Written as DNA, the CDR3 is TGCAGCGGCCTAAACTCCGGGGAGCAGTTTTTT. It is translated as CSGLNSGEQFF. This chain uses TRBV29-1 with TRBJ2-2, with a tentative D call TRBD2 (5 bases). This CDR3 comprises 11 residues. Per germline, CDR1 SQVTM and CDR2 ANQGSEA.

This clonotype is deemed medium-sized. The CDR3 region is CASSKNRQGAHTEAFF. The CDR3 nucleotides are TGTGCCAGCAGCAAGAACCGACAGGGGGCGCACACTGAAGCTTTCTTT. The chain uses TRBV5-4 and TRBJ1-1; 10 bases align to TRBD1. CDR1 SGHNT and CDR2 YYREEE come from the germline V gene (reference sequence). The CDR3 extends over 16 amino acids. Trimming took 4 bases from V and 3 from J; bases not matched to a gene: 9.

In this sample, this clonotype turned up many times. V usage is TRBV29-1 and J usage is TRBJ2-7; TRBD1 might be the D (6 bases). Germline V gene data show CDR1 as SQVTM and CDR2 as ANQGSEA. V was clipped by 6 bases and J by 2 bases, with 14 bases between them. The CDR3 spans 13 residues. In DNA form, the CDR3 reads TGCAGCGTGGGACAACGAGGGACCTACGAGCAGTACTTC. Residues: CSVGQRGTYEQYF.

This clonotype was counted ten times or more. The chain combines TRBV6-5 with TRBJ1-2, with D maybe TRBD1 (5 bases). This CDR3 has 12 amino acids. Germline V lookup: CDR1 MNHEY, CDR2 SVGAGI. V lost 8 bases, J lost 13 bases, and 20 bases lay in between. The CDR3 nucleotides are TGTGCCAGCTCATCCGGGGACCTTTTTCGCACCTTC. Protein sequence: CASSSGDLFRTF.